Shown below are 23 T cell receptor delta chains from a single sample sequenced in a study of Vδ1+ human thymocytes. RNA was extracted from the cells and then reverse transcribed. CDR3 amplicons came from multiplex PCR with pooled V-gene forward and constant-region reverse primers. TCRdb re-called the multiplex PCR reads through CATT. The sample records tens of thousands of delta-chain clones, 25% to 30% being singletons. What these receptors recognize is not known. Notes on the study in general: In the thymus, TRG and TRD repertoires looked highly polyclonal with Gaussian CDR3 lengths.

The sequenced sample was Vdelta1+ gamma-delta thymocytes from the thymus. Subset defined: FACS-sorted CD3+ TCRalphabeta- TCRVdelta1+ TCRVdelta2- thymocytes. These receptors were collected from a boy less than two years old who had congenital heart surgery.

The sample holds a few counts of this clone. The rearrangement joins TRDV1 to TRDJ1; D is uncertain. V lost 0 bases and J lost 4, with 12 bases in between. Germline assignment: CDR1 TSWWSYY and CDR2 QGS. This CDR3 is 15 amino acids long. The CDR3 sequence: CALGELLLPGDKLIF. The CDR3 DNA sequence: TGTGCTCTTGGGGAACTACTCCTGCCGGGCGATAAACTCATCTTT.

This clone came up a few times. The same CDR3 also results from other DNA sequences found in this sample. J is TRDJ1 and V is TRDV1; D is unresolved. Trimming removed 4 bases at V and 5 bases at J, with 17 bases between. This CDR3 is built from 15 residues. The germline V gene has CDR1 TSWWSYY and CDR2 QGS. CDR3 amino acids: CALGAGSPQGDKLIF. DNA of the CDR3: TGTGCTCTTGGGGCGGGTTCCCCGCAGGGGGATAAACTCATCTTT.

The V call is TRDV1, the J call TRDJ1, with 10 bases aligning to TRDD3. This CDR3 has 17 residues. Germline CDR1 TSWWSYY, CDR2 QGS. V was clipped by 2 bases and J by 2 bases; unmatched bases: 8. DNA for the CDR3: TGTGCTCTTGGGGAAGGGTTACTGGGGGATCAGACCGATAAACTCATCTTT. It codes for CALGEGLLGDQTDKLIF.

This clone was counted a few times. The genes are TRDV1 and TRDJ1; 7 bases line up with TRDD3. The CDR3 is 24 residues long. J lost 0 bases, V lost 2 bases, and 30 bases had no gene match. CDR1 is TSWWSYY, CDR2 QGS, per germline. The DNA of the CDR3 is TGTGCTCTTGGGGAAGAGCCCCCCCCACTCCCACCGGGGGATGCCCTCCGATACACCGATAAACTCATCTTT. Its translation: CALGEEPPPLPPGDALRYTDKLIF.

The J gene is TRDJ1, the V gene TRDV1; 12 nucleotides align to TRDD3. The CDR3 totals 19 residues. The V gene's germline CDR1 is TSWWSYY and CDR2 QGS. The V gene end was trimmed by 3 bases and the J gene end by 1 base; junction bases not matched to a gene: 12. CDR3 DNA: TGTGCTCTTGGGGAGCGGCCAGGTCTGGGGGATACGGTCACCGATAAACTCATCTTT. This codes for CALGERPGLGDTVTDKLIF.

About this clone itself: Other DNA sequences in this sample translate to the same CDR3. The rearrangement uses TRDV1 and TRDJ1, with 13 bases identical to TRDD3. The CDR3 has 24 amino acids. V was clipped by 0 bases and J by 0 bases; unmatched bases: 22. CDR1 TSWWSYY and CDR2 QGS come from the germline V gene. In nucleotides, the CDR3 is TGTGCTCTTGGGGAACTAGAGGCGAGAGGTACTGGGGGATACGGTTCGTCGTACACCGATAAACTCATCTTT. It encodes CALGELEARGTGGYGSSYTDKLIF.

The J gene is TRDJ1, the V gene TRDV1, with 11 nucleotides matching TRDD3. Losses at the gene ends were 0 bases for V and 2 bases for J; bases not matched to a gene: 23. Germline loops: CDR1 TSWWSYY, CDR2 QGS. The CDR3 is 23 amino acids. The CDR3 protein is CALGELLNVGLRLGDKWTDKLIF. As DNA, the CDR3 is TGTGCTCTTGGGGAACTTTTAAACGTCGGGTTACGACTGGGGGATAAGTGGACCGATAAACTCATCTTT.

This clone was seen many times. Other DNA sequences in the same sample also yield this CDR3. The chain recombines TRDV1 with TRDJ1; the match to TRDD3 covers 9 bases. V shed 0 bases, J shed 0 bases, and the junction held 5 bases outside the gene matches. The CDR3 loop spans 17 amino acids. In germline, CDR1 is TSWWSYY, CDR2 QGS. CDR3 nucleotide sequence: TGTGCTCTTGGGGAACTCCTACTGGGGGACCACACCGATAAACTCATCTTT. This gives the protein CALGELLLGDHTDKLIF.

The rearrangement joins TRDV1 to TRDJ1, with D tentatively TRDD3 (7 bases). With 4 bases removed from V and 0 bases from J, the gap between germline ends came to 24 bases. The germline CDR1 and CDR2 sequences are TSWWSYY and QGS. This CDR3 region has 19 residues. The CDR3 loop reads CALGGLPSDWGPYTDKLIF. Written as DNA, the CDR3 is TGTGCTCTTGGGGGCCTTCCCTCTGACTGGGGACCATACACCGATAAACTCATCTTT.

A few counts support this clone. The J gene is TRDJ1, the V gene TRDV1; TRDD3 aligns across 9 bases. Per germline, CDR1 TSWWSYY and CDR2 QGS. V trimming: 2 bases; J trimming: 0 bases; junction bases outside the gene matches: 25. The CDR3 is 23 amino acids. In DNA form, the CDR3 reads TGTGCTCTTGGGGAAGATCCCCCATACACATCTCTGGGGGATCGGGCGTACACCGATAAACTCATCTTT. Its translation: CALGEDPPYTSLGDRAYTDKLIF.

A remark on this clone: Distinct nucleotide sequences in the sample also encode this CDR3. The V call is TRDV1, the J call TRDJ1; 9 nucleotides line up with TRDD3. This CDR3 is built from 19 residues. Per the germline V gene, CDR1 is TSWWSYY and CDR2 is QGS. V dropped 0 bases and J dropped 5; count of bases not matched to a gene: 16. The CDR3 region is CALGELRYWGINFKDKLIF. The CDR3, as DNA: TGTGCTCTTGGGGAACTCAGGTATTGGGGGATAAATTTTAAGGATAAACTCATCTTT.

This clone was observed at least ten times. The chain employs TRDV1 and TRDJ1, with no clear D. The CDR3 loop spans 16 amino acids. Germline CDR1 is TSWWSYY and CDR2 is QGS. V shed 4 bases and J shed 0 bases, with 15 bases lying between them. Here the CDR3 reads CALGGPPPFHTDKLIF. The CDR3, as DNA: TGTGCTCTTGGGGGCCCTCCCCCCTTTCACACCGATAAACTCATCTTT.

The rearrangement links TRDV1 to TRDJ1; 8 bases align to TRDD2. The CDR3 extends over 25 amino acids. Germline lookup yields CDR1 TSWWSYY and CDR2 QGS. V dropped 2 bases and J dropped 3; count of bases not matched to a gene: 35. The CDR3 DNA follows: TGTGCTCTTGGGGAATCAAAGTACTTTGGTACCCGCCTTCCTATTCCATTGGGGGGTCCCGATAAACTCATCTTT. It yields the protein CALGESKYFGTRLPIPLGGPDKLIF.

The V gene is TRDV1, the J gene TRDJ1; 12 bases are shared with TRDD3. Germline-derived CDR1 and CDR2 are TSWWSYY and QGS. This CDR3 contains 16 residues. Unmatched junction bases numbered 6, after V lost 1 base and J lost 6 bases. The DNA for the CDR3 is TGTGCTCTTGGGGAACGAGTACTGGGGGATACTTATAAACTCATCTTT. Encoded protein: CALGERVLGDTYKLIF.

The chain joins TRDV1 to TRDJ1, with 8 bases matching TRDD3. CDR1 and CDR2 from the germline V gene are TSWWSYY and QGS. Trimming took 2 bases from V and 2 from J; bases not matched to a gene: 13. This CDR3 has 18 residues. The CDR3: CALGEVAPGDRGTDKLIF. The CDR3 DNA follows: TGTGCTCTTGGGGAAGTGGCCCCGGGGGATAGAGGGACCGATAAACTCATCTTT.

This clone was seen a handful of times. Additional DNA sequences in this sample encode the identical CDR3. The chain combines TRDV1 with TRDJ1, with D perhaps being TRDD2 or TRDD3 (5 bases each). The V end lost 3 bases, the J end lost 0 bases, and 17 bases lay between the germline ends. This CDR3 is built from 17 residues. Germline CDR1 reads TSWWSYY; CDR2 reads QGS. CDR3 in amino acids: CALGDSFLWGYTDKLIF. For the CDR3, the DNA is TGTGCTCTTGGGGACTCCTTCTTATGGGGTTACACCGATAAACTCATCTTT.

This clone has only a few counts. The V call is TRDV1, the J call TRDJ1; 7 bases are shared with TRDD3. This CDR3 region has 21 residues. Losses at the gene ends were 2 bases for V and 0 bases for J; bases not matched to a gene: 21. Germline V lookup: CDR1 TSWWSYY, CDR2 QGS. The CDR3 coding sequence is TGTGCTCTTGGGGAAAGGCTACGATATTCTGGGGGCTGGAAGTACACCGATAAACTCATCTTT. It is translated as CALGERLRYSGGWKYTDKLIF.

With regard to this clone: One junction end disagrees with the germline gene, perhaps due to a read error. The chain is built from TRDV1 and TRDJ1; TRDD3 agrees at 7 bases. Germline CDR1 reads TSWWSYY; CDR2 reads QGS. This CDR3 is built from 15 residues. The CDR3 nucleotides are TGTGCTCTTGGGGAATTGAGGATACGCTGTGATAAAGTCATCTTT. Its protein is CALGELRIRCDKVIF.

This chain connects TRDV1 to TRDJ1; D ambiguous. CDR3 length: 15 residues. Trimming cost V 3 bases and J 4 bases, with 15 bases left between them. In germline, CDR1 is TSWWSYY, CDR2 QGS. CDR3 DNA sequence: TGTGCTCTTGGGGACCAGACTTGCCGAGGCGATAAACTCATCTTT. Its translation is CALGDQTCRGDKLIF.

This clone appeared a few times. The sample holds other DNA sequences that translate to the same CDR3. The rearrangement joins TRDV1 to TRDJ1, with D perhaps matching TRDD2 or TRDD3 (7 bases each). Per the germline V gene, CDR1 is TSWWSYY and CDR2 is QGS. V lost 4 bases and J 6 bases, leaving 30 bases between the germline ends. CDR3 size: 19 residues. The CDR3 protein is CALGGAFSYLVLGTHKLIF. CDR3 bases: TGTGCTCTTGGGGGAGCCTTTTCCTACTTGGTACTGGGGACGCATAAACTCATCTTT.

In the case of this clone: Given a much more abundant clone one base away, this may be a read error. The same CDR3 arises from other DNA sequences in this sample as well. The genes are TRDV1 and TRDJ1; D ambiguous. Trimming left V 2 bases short and J 2 bases short, with 21 bases between. The germline V gene has CDR1 TSWWSYY and CDR2 QGS. The CDR3 totals 18 residues. Here the CDR3 DNA reads TGTGCTCTTGGGGAATACGGCTCCCCCATGGGAGATACCGATAAACTCATCTTT. It specifies CALGEYGSPMGDTDKLIF.

The rearrangement joins TRDV1 to TRDJ1; 10 bases are shared with TRDD3. Germline trimming cut 6 bases from V and 3 bases from J; bases unmatched to any gene: 4. The germline V gene has CDR1 TSWWSYY and CDR2 QGS. This CDR3 contains 14 residues. As DNA, the CDR3 is TGTGCTCTTGGAAGGGGGATACGCGCCGATAAACTCATCTTT. Translation gives CALGRGIRADKLIF.

The chain employs TRDV1 and TRDJ1; 11 bases are a match to TRDD3. In germline, CDR1 is TSWWSYY, CDR2 QGS. The CDR3 extends over 27 amino acids. Trimming cost V 1 base and J 0 bases; bases outside gene matches: 34. CDR3 in amino acids: CALGEPGLTLTYSGLLGDTAYTDKLIF. As DNA, the CDR3 is TGTGCTCTTGGGGAACCAGGCTTAACCCTAACGTACTCTGGATTATTGGGGGATACGGCCTACACCGATAAACTCATCTTT.